The present T cell receptor beta chain was sequenced within a study of shared clonotypes between healthy human individuals. Looking at the study overall: Three CD4 naive, three CD4 memory, two CD8 naive and one CD8 memory plate were used per donor.

This clone appeared once. In the CD4+ fraction, cells were divided into CD45RA+ naive and CD45RA-negative memory subsets. Using immunoSEQ multiplex PCR, the repertoire was profiled, and TCRdb retains in-frame clones only, with some absent. Of approximately 1,500,000 clones in the sample, approximately 98% were seen once. V was shortened by 4 bases and J by 2 bases, with 10 bases between the two germline ends. The CDR3 is 14 residues long. Per germline, CDR1 LNHDA and CDR2 SQIVND (reference sequence). The chain recombines TRBV19 with TRBJ2-3; D is unresolved. Sequencing was done on a sample of naive CD4+ T cells sorted from blood. The subset denotes: CD45RA+ positively selected. This clonotype was sampled from a young man in good health. CDR3 in DNA: TGTGCCAGTAGTACTGGGCAGTTCACAGATACGCAGTATTTT. Amino acid sequence: CASSTGQFTDTQYF.